This passage covers 6 T cell receptor beta chains from one sample sequenced in a study of cytomegalovirus exposure and HLA in healthy donors. Sequenced by immunoSEQ multiplex PCR; TCRdb stores in-frame clones only, minus some. The table lists 250,000 to 400,000 clones, roughly 86% of them singletons. Sequenced material: PBMCs. These receptors were obtained from a man between 25 and 39 years old in good health and CMV-seronegative.

This chain connects TRBV7-9 to TRBJ2-2; D is undetermined. The germline V and J ends were trimmed by 7 bases and 3 bases, with 3 bases remaining between them. The CDR3 has 11 residues. Germline values: CDR1 SEHNR, CDR2 FQNEAQ (reference sequence). The CDR3 DNA sequence: TGTGCCAGCACCTACACCGGGGAGCTGTTTTTT. Protein sequence: CASTYTGELFF.

The table lists this clone with a count of one. The chain recombines TRBV6-5 with TRBJ1-2, with D perhaps matching TRBD1 (5 bases). This CDR3 has 16 amino acids. V was cut by 0 bases and J by 5 bases, with 16 bases left in between. The germline V gene has CDR1 MNHEY and CDR2 SVGAGI. CDR3 protein: CASSYSGGLTEYGYTF. DNA for the CDR3: TGTGCCAGCAGTTACTCCGGAGGGCTGACAGAATATGGCTACACCTTC.

The V call is TRBV27, the J call TRBJ2-7; 8 bases line up with TRBD2. V dropped 3 bases and J dropped 2; count of bases not matched to a gene: 6. From germline, CDR1 is MNHEY and CDR2 SMNVEV (reference sequence). This CDR3 is 15 amino acids long. In DNA, the CDR3 is TGTGCCAGCAGTTTCAGGGAGCGGGGGACCTACGAGCAGTACTTC. It specifies CASSFRERGTYEQYF.

The chain is built from TRBV5-4 and TRBJ1-3, with D possibly being TRBD1 (5 bases). In germline, CDR1 is SGHNT, CDR2 YYREEE (reference sequence). CDR3 length equals 17 residues. Trimming shortened V by 1 base and J by 0 bases, and 14 bases separated the two germline ends. For the CDR3, the DNA is TGTGCCAGCAGCTTGTACGGGACTACAAACTCTGGAAACACCATATATTTT. As protein: CASSLYGTTNSGNTIYF.

The J gene is TRBJ2-5, the V gene TRBV4-3; 9 nucleotides match TRBD2. The CDR3 has 16 amino acids. Germline V CDR1 and CDR2: LGHNA, YSLEER. The ends lost 1 base at V and 3 bases at J; junction bases unmatched: 6. The chain's CDR3 is CASSQVSASGEETQYF. CDR3 DNA sequence: TGCGCCAGCAGCCAAGTTAGCGCTAGCGGGGAAGAGACCCAGTACTTC.

The chain joins TRBV28 to TRBJ2-5, with TRBD2 identical over 11 bases. CDR3 length equals 15 residues. J lost 4 bases, V lost 6 bases, and 7 bases had no gene match. Germline lookup yields CDR1 MDHEN and CDR2 SYDVKM. The CDR3 spells CASSTSGGRRETQYF. DNA for the CDR3: TGTGCCAGCAGCACTAGCGGGGGAAGGCGAGAGACCCAGTACTTC.